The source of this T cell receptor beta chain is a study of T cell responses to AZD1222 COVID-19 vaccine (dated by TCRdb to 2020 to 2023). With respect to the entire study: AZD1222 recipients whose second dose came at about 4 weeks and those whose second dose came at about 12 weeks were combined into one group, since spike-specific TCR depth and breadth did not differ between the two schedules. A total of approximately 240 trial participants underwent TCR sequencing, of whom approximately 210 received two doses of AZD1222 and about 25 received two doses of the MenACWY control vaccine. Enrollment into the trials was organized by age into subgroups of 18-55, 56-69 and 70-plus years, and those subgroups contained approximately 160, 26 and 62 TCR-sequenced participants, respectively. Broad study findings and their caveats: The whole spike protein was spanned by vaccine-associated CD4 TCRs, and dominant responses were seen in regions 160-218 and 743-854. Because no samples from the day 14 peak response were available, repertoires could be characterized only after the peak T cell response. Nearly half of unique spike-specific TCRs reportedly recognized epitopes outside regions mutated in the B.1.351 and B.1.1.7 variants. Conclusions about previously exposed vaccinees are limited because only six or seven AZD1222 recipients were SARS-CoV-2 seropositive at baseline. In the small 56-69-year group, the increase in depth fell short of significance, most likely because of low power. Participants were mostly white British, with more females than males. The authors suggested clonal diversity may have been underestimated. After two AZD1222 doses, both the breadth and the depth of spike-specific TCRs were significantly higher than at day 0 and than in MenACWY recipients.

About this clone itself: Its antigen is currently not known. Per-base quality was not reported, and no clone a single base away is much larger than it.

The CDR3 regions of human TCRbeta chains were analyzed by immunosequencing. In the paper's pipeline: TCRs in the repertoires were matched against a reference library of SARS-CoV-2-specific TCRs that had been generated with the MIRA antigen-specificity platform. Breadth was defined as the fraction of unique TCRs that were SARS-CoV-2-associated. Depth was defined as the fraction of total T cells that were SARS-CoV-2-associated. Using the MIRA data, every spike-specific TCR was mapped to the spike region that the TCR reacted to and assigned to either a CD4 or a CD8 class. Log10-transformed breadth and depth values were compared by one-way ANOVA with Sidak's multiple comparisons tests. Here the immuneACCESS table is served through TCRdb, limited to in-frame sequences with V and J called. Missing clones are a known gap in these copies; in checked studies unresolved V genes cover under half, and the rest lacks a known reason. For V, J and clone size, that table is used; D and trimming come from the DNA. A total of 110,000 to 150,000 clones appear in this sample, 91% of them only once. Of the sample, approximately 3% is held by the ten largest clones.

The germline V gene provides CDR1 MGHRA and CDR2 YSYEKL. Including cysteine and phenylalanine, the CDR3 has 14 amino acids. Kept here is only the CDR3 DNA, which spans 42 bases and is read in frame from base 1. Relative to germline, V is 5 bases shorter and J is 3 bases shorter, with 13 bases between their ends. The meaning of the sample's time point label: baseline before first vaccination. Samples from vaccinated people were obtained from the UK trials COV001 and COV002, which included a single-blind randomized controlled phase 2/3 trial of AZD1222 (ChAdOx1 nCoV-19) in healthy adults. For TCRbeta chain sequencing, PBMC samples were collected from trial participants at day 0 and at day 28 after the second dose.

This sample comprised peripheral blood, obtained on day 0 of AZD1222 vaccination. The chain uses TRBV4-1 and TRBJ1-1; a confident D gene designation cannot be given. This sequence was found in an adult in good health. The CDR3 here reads CASSVVGRDTEAFF. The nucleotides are TGCGCCAGCAGCGTGGTAGGGAGGGACACTGAAGCTTTCTTT.